The present TCR beta chain was sequenced within a study of technical replicates of blood from a handful of donors. Some clones are missing from TCRdb's copy, which holds only in-frame ones; the method was immunoSEQ multiplex PCR. The repertoire consists of roughly 80,000 clones, with 94% occurring once and the leading ten covering over 0.35%. This CDR3 is 15 amino acids long. V was clipped by 2 bases and J by 10 bases; unmatched bases: 9. Looked up from germline, CDR1 is PRHDT and CDR2 is FYEKMQ (reference sequence). This clonotype was sampled from a human donor in good health. The genes are TRBV13 and TRBJ2-1, with TRBD2 matching over 9 bases. Sequenced: T cells isolated from PBMCs. For the CDR3, the DNA is TGTGCCAGCAGCTTACGGGCGGGAGGGCCTCAGGAGCAGTTCTTC. Residues: CASSLRAGGPQEQFF.